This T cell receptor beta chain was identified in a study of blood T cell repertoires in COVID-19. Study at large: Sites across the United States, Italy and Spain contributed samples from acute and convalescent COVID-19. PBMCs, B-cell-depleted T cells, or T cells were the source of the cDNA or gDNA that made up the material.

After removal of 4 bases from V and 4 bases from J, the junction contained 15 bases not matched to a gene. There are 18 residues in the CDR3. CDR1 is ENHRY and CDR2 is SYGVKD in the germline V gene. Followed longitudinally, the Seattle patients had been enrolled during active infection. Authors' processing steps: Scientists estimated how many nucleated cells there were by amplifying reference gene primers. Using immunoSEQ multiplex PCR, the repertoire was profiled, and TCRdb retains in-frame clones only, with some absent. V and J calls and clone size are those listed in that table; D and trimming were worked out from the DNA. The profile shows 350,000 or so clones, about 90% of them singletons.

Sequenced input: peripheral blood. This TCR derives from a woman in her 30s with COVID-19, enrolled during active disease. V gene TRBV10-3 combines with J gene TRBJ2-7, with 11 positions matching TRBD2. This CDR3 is CAISGTSGSQMGGYEQYF. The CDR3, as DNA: TGTGCCATCAGTGGTACTAGCGGGAGTCAGATGGGAGGGTACGAGCAGTACTTC.